The 10 T cell receptor beta chains presented below share a single source sample, sequenced in a study of T cell changes during pregnancy in multiple sclerosis. Profiled with immunoSEQ multiplex PCR; TCRdb holds only in-frame clones, not every one. Of 50,000 or so clones in the sample, about 93% are singletons; the top ten hold 0.27%. The starting material was CD4+ T cells from peripheral blood mononuclear cells, obtained in the second trimester of pregnancy. These receptor sequences come from a female donor with multiple sclerosis, enrolled in a pregnancy study.

The rearrangement joins TRBV18 to TRBJ1-2; 7 positions agree with TRBD1. The V and J ends lost 5 bases and 0 bases, in that order; junction bases with no gene match: 6. Germline values: CDR1 KGHSH, CDR2 LQKENI. The CDR3 runs to 15 residues. The CDR3 loop reads CASSGQDAANYGYTF. The CDR3 DNA sequence: TGTGCCAGCTCAGGACAGGACGCGGCTAACTATGGCTACACCTTC. Together with reference TRBV18 and TRBJ1-2, the CDR3 gives the full variable domain: NAGVMQNPRHLVRRRGQEARLRCSPMKGHSHVYWYRQLPEEGLKFMVYLQKENIIDESGMPKERFSAEFPKEGPSILRIQQVVRGDSAAYFCASSGQDAANYGYTFGSGTRLTVV.

The V call is TRBV5-4, the J call TRBJ2-5, with no clear D. CDR1 SGHNT and CDR2 YYREEE come from the germline V gene (reference sequence). Trimming cost V 4 bases and J 7 bases, with 8 bases left between them. The CDR3 loop spans 11 amino acids. The chain's CDR3 is CASSLGATQYF. Here the CDR3 DNA reads TGTGCCAGCAGCCTCGGAGCGACCCAGTACTTC.

V gene TRBV6-5 combines with J gene TRBJ2-2; D not resolved. The CDR3 contains 15 residues. Trimming took off 0 bases at V and 2 bases at J, with 7 bases between the two ends. Germline V gene sequence: CDR1 MNHEY, CDR2 SVGAGI. This CDR3 reads CASSYSPLNTGELFF. CDR3 sequence (DNA): TGTGCCAGCAGTTACTCCCCCTTAAACACCGGGGAGCTGTTTTTT.

V is TRBV9 and J is TRBJ2-1; 8 nucleotides agree with TRBD2. CDR3 size: 16 residues. The germline CDR1 and CDR2 sequences are SGDLS and YYNGEE. The junction had 6 bases not matched to a gene; V was cut back by 4 bases and J by 0 bases. CDR3 coding DNA: TGTGCCAGCAGCTTAACTAGCGGAAGCTCCTACAATGAGCAGTTCTTC. Translation gives CASSLTSGSSYNEQFF.

The rearrangement joins TRBV5-1 to TRBJ2-2; 8 positions agree with TRBD2. The trim removed 2 bases at V and 6 bases at J, leaving 6 bases unmatched. CDR1 and CDR2 (germline): SGHRS, YFSETQ. The CDR3 contains 15 residues. As DNA, the CDR3 is TGCGCCAGCAGCTTAGGACTAGCCTGGGCCGGGGAGCTGTTTTTT. Translation gives CASSLGLAWAGELFF.

The CDR3 is CASRSFRGPNYGYTF. CDR3 nucleotide sequence: TGTGCCAGCAGATCCTTCAGGGGCCCTAACTATGGCTACACCTTC. V is TRBV6-4 and J is TRBJ1-2; weak D call: TRBD1 (6 bases). The CDR3 is 15 residues long. V dropped 6 bases and J dropped 0 bases, with 14 bases sitting between them. The germline gives CDR1 MRHNA, CDR2 SNTAGT.

The J gene is TRBJ1-2, the V gene TRBV7-8; D is ambiguous. This CDR3 contains 12 residues. Between the trimmed V and J ends, which lost 10 bases and 4 bases, there was a span of 13 bases. Germline values: CDR1 SGHVS, CDR2 FQNEAQ. The CDR3 DNA follows: TGTGCCACTAACACGGGATCCTATGGCTACACCTTC. It is translated as CATNTGSYGYTF.

V usage is TRBV5-1 and J usage is TRBJ1-1; 7 positions agree with TRBD1. Germline V CDR1 and CDR2: SGHRS, YFSETQ. There are 15 residues in the CDR3. After removal of 3 bases from V and 0 bases from J, the junction contained 5 bases not matched to a gene. CDR3 region: CASSWDRVVNTEAFF. In DNA, the CDR3 is TGCGCCAGCAGCTGGGACAGAGTCGTGAACACTGAAGCTTTCTTT.

The chain has TRBV9 and TRBJ1-2, with 8 positions matching TRBD1. CDR1 and CDR2 (germline): SGDLS, YYNGEE. V trimming: 1 base; J trimming: 8 bases; junction bases outside the gene matches: 4. The length of the CDR3 is 13 residues. The CDR3 sequence is CASSVQGAEGYTF. The CDR3 coding sequence is TGTGCCAGCAGCGTACAGGGGGCTGAAGGCTACACCTTC.

This chain links TRBV6-5 with TRBJ1-2, with 11 bases aligning to TRBD1. CDR3 length: 15 residues. The V gene end was trimmed by 4 bases and the J gene end by 7 bases; junction bases not matched to a gene: 8. Germline V gene sequence: CDR1 MNHEY, CDR2 SVGAGI. This chain's CDR3 is CASSSPGQGAGGYTF. CDR3 bases: TGTGCCAGCAGTTCCCCAGGACAGGGGGCGGGTGGCTACACCTTC.